This T cell receptor (beta chain) was sequenced in a study of PD-1 blockade in classical Hodgkin lymphoma. Study conclusions and caveats: Relapsed/refractory patients reportedly had lower baseline diversity than newly diagnosed patients. Repertoire difference causes, possibly disease activity or prior therapy, remain undefined.

Profiling relied on immunoSEQ multiplex PCR, and the TCRdb table lists in-frame clones only, not all of them. This sample yields 17,000 or so clones, of which 75% to 95% are seen a single time; 6% to 7.5% belongs to the top ten. Remarks on this clone: The antigen is undetermined.

Noted time point: newly diagnosed, previously untreated cHL patient sample. What served as comparison were PBMCs in newly diagnosed, untreated classical Hodgkin lymphoma. The germline gives CDR1 SGHRS, CDR2 YFSETQ. The CDR3 length is 14 residues. V shed 0 bases, J shed 5 bases, and the junction held 4 bases outside the gene matches. The chain uses TRBV5-1 and TRBJ1-1, with 7 bases identical to TRBD1. The source material was peripheral blood mononuclear cells (PBMCs). The clonotype comes from a human donor with classical Hodgkin lymphoma. Here the CDR3 DNA reads TGCGCCAGCAGCTTGGTGGTCAGGGGGACTGAAGCTTTCTTT. Protein sequence: CASSLVVRGTEAFF.